Given below is one T cell receptor beta chain in context. The sample belongs to a study of blood T cell repertoires in COVID-19. Looking at the study overall: Whether acute or convalescent, the COVID-19 samples came from the United States, Italy and Spain. In each case, the material was cDNA or gDNA derived from T cells, B-cell-depleted T cells, or PBMCs.

As processed by the authors: Reference gene primer amplification gave nucleated cell count estimates. Some clones are missing from TCRdb's copy, which holds only in-frame ones; the method was immunoSEQ multiplex PCR. That table furnishes V, J and clone size, whereas the DNA furnished D and trimming. Among roughly 91,000 clones, 84% were seen once, and the ten largest hold roughly 1.9%. Germline V CDR1 and CDR2: MNHNY, SVGAGI (reference sequence). V trimming: 6 bases; J trimming: 2 bases; junction bases outside the gene matches: 4. The CDR3 runs 16 residues. The sequenced sample was peripheral blood. The clonotype originates from a man in his sixties or seventies with active or convalescent COVID-19. V and J are TRBV6-6 and TRBJ2-6; TRBD1 matches at 10 bases. The CDR3 coding sequence is TGTGCCAGCAGAGACAGGGGGCCCCCTGGGGCCAACGTCCTGACTTTC. Translation gives CASRDRGPPGANVLTF.